This T cell receptor beta chain was documented in a study of cytomegalovirus exposure and HLA in healthy donors. 60 Vbeta and 13 Jbeta primers were used in PCR. Libraries were prepared by immunoSEQ multiplex PCR; TCRdb keeps only in-frame clonotypes and omits some of them. Seen here are roughly 200,000 clones, 85% observed once, and the top ten hold less than 2.5%. This clonotype was obtained from a woman aged 50 to 60 in good health and CMV-seronegative. The sample comprised PBMCs.

CDR3 in DNA: TGTGCCAGCAGTTCCTCCGGGGTTAGCAATCAGCCCCAGCATTTT. It codes for CASSSSGVSNQPQHF. The chain joins TRBV28 to TRBJ1-5; D is unclear. V shed 4 bases and J shed 0 bases, with 10 bases lying between them. This CDR3 has 15 residues. Germline CDR1 and CDR2: MDHEN and SYDVKM.